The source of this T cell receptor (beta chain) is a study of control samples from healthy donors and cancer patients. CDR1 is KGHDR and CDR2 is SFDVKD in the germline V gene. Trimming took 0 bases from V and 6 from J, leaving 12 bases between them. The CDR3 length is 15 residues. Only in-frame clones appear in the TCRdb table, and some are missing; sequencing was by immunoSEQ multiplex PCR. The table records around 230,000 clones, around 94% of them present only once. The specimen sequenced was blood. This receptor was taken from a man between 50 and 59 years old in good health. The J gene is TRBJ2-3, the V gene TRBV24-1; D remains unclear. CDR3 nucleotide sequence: TGTGCCACCAGTGATTTGAGTGGCAATTCCGATACGCAGTATTTT. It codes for CATSDLSGNSDTQYF.